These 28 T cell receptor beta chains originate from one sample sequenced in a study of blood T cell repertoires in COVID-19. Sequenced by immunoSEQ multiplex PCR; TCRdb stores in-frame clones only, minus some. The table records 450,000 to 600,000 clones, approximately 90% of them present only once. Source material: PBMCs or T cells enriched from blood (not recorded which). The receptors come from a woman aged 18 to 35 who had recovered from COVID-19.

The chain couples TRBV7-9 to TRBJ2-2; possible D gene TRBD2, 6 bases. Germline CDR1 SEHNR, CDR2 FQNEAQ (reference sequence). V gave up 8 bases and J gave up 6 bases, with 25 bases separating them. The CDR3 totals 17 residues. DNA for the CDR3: TGTGCCAGCGGTACAACGGGGCGGGGACGAACCTCCGGGGAGCTGTTTTTT. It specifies CASGTTGRGRTSGELFF.

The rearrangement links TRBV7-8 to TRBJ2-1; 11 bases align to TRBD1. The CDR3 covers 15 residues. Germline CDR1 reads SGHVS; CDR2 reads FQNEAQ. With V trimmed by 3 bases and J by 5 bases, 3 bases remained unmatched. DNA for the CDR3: TGTGCCAGCAGCTTGGACAGGGGGCTCAACAATGAGCAGTTCTTC. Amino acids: CASSLDRGLNNEQFF.

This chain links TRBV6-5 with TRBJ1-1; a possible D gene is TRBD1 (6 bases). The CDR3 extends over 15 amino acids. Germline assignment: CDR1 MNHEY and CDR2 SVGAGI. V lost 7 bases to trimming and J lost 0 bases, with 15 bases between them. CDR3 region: CASTPLRDMNTEAFF. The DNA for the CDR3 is TGTGCCAGCACCCCTCTCAGGGACATGAACACTGAAGCTTTCTTT.

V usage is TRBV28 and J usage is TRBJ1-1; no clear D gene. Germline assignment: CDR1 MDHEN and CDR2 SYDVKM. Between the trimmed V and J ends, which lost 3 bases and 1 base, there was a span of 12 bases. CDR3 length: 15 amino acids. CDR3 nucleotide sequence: TGTGCCAGCAGTTTTACGCGGTCGGGGAACACTGAAGCTTTCTTT. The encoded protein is CASSFTRSGNTEAFF.

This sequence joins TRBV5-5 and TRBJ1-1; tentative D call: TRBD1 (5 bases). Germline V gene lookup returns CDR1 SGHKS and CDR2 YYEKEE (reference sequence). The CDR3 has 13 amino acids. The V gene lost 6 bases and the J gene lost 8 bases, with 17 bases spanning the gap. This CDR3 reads CASIITGTEEAFF. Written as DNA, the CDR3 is TGTGCCAGCATCATTACCGGGACTGAAGAAGCTTTCTTT. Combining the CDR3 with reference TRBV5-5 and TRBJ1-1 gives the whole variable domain DAGVTQSPTHLIKTRGQQVTLRCSPISGHKSVSWYQQVLGQGPQFIFQYYEKEERGRGNFPDRFSARQFPNYSSELNVNALLLGDSALYLCASIITGTEEAFFGQGTRLTVV.

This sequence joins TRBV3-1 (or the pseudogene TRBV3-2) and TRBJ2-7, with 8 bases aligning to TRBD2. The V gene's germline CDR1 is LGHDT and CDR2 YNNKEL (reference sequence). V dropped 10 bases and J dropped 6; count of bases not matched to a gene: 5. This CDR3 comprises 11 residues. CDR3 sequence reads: CATGRGGEQYF. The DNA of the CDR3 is TGTGCCACCGGGAGGGGCGGCGAGCAGTACTTC.

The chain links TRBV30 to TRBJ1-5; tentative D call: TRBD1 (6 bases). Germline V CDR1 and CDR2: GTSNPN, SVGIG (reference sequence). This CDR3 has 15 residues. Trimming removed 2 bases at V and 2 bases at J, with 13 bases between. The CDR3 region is CAWSLTRQGNQPQHF. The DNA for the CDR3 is TGTGCCTGGAGTCTAACCCGACAGGGCAATCAGCCCCAGCATTTT.

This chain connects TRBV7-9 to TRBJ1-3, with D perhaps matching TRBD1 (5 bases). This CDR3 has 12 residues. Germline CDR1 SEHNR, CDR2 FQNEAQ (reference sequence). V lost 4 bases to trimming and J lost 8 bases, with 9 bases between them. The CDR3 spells CASSSGGDTIYF. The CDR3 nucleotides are TGTGCCAGCAGCTCCGGGGGAGACACCATATATTTT.

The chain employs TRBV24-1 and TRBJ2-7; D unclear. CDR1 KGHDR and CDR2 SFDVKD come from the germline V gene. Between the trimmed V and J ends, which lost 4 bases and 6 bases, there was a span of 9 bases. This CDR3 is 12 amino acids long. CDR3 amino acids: CATSDHGVEQYF. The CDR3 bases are TGTGCCACCAGTGACCACGGAGTCGAGCAGTACTTC.

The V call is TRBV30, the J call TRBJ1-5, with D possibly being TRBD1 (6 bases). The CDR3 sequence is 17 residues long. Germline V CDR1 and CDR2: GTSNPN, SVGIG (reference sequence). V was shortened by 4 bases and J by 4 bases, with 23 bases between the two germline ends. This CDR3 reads CAWTTQDSARGNQPQHF. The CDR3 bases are TGTGCCTGGACTACTCAGGACAGCGCGAGGGGGAATCAGCCCCAGCATTTT.

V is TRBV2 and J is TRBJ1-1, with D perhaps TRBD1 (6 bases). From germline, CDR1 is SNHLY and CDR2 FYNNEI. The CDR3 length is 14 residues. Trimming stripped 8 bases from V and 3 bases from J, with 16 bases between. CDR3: CASSPQGPDTEAFF. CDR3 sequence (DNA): TGTGCCAGCTCTCCGCAGGGGCCCGACACTGAAGCTTTCTTT.

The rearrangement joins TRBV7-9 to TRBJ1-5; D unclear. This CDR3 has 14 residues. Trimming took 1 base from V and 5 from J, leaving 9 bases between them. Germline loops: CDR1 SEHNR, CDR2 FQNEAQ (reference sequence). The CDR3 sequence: CASSLDFSDQPQHF. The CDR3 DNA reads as TGTGCCAGCAGCTTAGACTTTTCGGATCAGCCCCAGCATTTT.

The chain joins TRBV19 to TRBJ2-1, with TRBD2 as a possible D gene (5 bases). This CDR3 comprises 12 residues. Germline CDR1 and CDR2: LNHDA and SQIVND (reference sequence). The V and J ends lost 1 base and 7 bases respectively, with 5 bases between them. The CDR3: CASSIAGNEQFF. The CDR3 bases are TGTGCCAGTAGTATAGCGGGGAATGAGCAGTTCTTC.

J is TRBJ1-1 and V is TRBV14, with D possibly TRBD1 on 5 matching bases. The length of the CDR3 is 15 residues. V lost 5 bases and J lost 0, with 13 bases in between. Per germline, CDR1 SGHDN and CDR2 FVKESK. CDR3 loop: CASSKRGELNTEAFF. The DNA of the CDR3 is TGTGCCAGCAGCAAGCGGGGGGAACTGAACACTGAAGCTTTCTTT.

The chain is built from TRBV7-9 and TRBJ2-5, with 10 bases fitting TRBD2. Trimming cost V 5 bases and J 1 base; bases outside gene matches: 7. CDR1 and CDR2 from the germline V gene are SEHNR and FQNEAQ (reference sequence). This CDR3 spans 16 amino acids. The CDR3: CASSAYSGGTQETQYF. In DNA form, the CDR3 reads TGTGCCAGCAGCGCCTATAGCGGGGGGACCCAAGAGACCCAGTACTTC. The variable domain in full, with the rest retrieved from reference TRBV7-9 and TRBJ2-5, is DTGVSQNPRHKITKRGQNVTFRCDPISEHNRLYWYRQTLGQGPEFLTYFQNEAQLEKSRLLSDRFSAERPKGSFSTLEIQRTEQGDSAMYLCASSAYSGGTQETQYFGPGTRLLVL.

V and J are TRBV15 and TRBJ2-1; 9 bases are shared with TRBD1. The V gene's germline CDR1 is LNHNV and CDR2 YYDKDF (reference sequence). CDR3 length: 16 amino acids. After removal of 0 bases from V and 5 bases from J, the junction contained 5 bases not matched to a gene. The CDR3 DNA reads TGTGCCACCAGCAGAGATGAGGGGACAGGGCACAATGAGCAGTTCTTC. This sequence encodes CATSRDEGTGHNEQFF.

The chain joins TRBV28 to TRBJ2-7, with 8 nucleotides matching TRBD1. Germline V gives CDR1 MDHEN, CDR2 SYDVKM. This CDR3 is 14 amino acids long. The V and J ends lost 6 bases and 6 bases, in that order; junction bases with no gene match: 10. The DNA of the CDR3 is TGTGCCAGCAGCAACTCCGGGACAGGTGGCGAGCAGTACTTC. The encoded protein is CASSNSGTGGEQYF.

The CDR3 DNA sequence: TGTGCCACCGGGCCGGGGGTAGAGGGCTACACCTTC. It specifies CATGPGVEGYTF. The chain uses TRBV25-1 and TRBJ1-2; TRBD1 is a possible D gene (5 bases). V was clipped by 10 bases and J by 8 bases, with 17 bases between them. The CDR3 covers 12 residues. Germline V CDR1 and CDR2: MGHDK, SYGVNS.

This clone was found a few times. This CDR3 reads CSGQSSYEQYF. CDR3 sequence (DNA): TGCAGTGGACAGAGCTCCTACGAGCAGTACTTC. The chain uses TRBV20-1 and TRBJ2-7, with D perhaps TRBD1 (5 bases). CDR1 and CDR2 (germline): DFQATT, SNEGSKA (reference sequence). The CDR3 contains 11 residues. The ends were cut back, 7 bases at V and 0 bases at J, with 7 bases in the middle.

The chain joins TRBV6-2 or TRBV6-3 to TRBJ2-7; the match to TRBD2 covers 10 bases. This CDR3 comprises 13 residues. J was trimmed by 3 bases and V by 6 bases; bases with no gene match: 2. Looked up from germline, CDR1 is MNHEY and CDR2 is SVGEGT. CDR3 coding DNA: TGTGCCAGCAGCGGACTAGCGGTCTACGAGCAGTACTTC. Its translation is CASSGLAVYEQYF.

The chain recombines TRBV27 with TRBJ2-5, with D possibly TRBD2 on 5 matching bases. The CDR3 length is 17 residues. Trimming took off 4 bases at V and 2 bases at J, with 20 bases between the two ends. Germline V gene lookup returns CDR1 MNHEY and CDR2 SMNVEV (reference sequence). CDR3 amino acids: CASSSRTAEGVQETQYF. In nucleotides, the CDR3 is TGTGCCAGCAGTTCTCGGACTGCCGAAGGCGTTCAAGAGACCCAGTACTTC.

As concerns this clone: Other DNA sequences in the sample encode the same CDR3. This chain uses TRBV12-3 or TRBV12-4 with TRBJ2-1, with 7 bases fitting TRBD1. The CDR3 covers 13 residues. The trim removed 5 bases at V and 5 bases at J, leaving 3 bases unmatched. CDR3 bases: TGTGCCAGCAGTCCTGGGACAGACAATGAGCAGTTCTTC. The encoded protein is CASSPGTDNEQFF.

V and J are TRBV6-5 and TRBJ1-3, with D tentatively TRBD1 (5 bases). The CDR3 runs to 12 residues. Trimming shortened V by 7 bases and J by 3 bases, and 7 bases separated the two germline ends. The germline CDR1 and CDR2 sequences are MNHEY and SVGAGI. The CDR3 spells CASKTDGNTIYF. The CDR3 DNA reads TGTGCCAGCAAGACAGATGGAAACACCATATATTTT.

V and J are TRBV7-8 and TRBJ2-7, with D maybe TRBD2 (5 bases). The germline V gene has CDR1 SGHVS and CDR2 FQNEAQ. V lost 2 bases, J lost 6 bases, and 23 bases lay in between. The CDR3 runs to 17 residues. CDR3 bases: TGTGCCAGCAGCTTAAACCCCCGGGGTGGTGGTGGGATCGAGCAGTACTTC. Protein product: CASSLNPRGGGGIEQYF.

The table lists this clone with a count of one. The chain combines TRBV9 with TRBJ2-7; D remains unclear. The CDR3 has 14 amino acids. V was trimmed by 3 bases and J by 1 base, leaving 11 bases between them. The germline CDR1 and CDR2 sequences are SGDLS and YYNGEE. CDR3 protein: CASSGGDVSYEQYF. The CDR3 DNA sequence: TGTGCCAGCAGCGGTGGAGACGTTTCCTACGAGCAGTACTTC.

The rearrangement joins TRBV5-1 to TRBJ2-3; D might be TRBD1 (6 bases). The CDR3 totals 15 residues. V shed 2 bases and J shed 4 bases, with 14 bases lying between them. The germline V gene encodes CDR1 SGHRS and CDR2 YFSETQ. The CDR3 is CASSFVGAPSDTQYF. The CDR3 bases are TGCGCCAGCAGCTTTGTGGGGGCGCCGTCAGATACGCAGTATTTT.

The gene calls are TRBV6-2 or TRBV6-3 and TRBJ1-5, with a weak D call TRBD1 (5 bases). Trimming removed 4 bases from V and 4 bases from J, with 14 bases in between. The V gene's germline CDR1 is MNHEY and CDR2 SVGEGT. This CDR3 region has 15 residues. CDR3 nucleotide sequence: TGTGCCAGCAGTTTCGCGGGGGATGGGAATCAGCCCCAGCATTTT. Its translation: CASSFAGDGNQPQHF.

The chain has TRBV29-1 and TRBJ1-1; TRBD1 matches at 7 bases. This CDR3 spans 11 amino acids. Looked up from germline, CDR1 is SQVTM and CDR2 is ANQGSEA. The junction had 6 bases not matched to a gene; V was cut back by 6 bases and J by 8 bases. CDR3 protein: CSVRAGGEAFF. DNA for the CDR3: TGCAGCGTCCGGGCAGGGGGAGAAGCTTTCTTT.